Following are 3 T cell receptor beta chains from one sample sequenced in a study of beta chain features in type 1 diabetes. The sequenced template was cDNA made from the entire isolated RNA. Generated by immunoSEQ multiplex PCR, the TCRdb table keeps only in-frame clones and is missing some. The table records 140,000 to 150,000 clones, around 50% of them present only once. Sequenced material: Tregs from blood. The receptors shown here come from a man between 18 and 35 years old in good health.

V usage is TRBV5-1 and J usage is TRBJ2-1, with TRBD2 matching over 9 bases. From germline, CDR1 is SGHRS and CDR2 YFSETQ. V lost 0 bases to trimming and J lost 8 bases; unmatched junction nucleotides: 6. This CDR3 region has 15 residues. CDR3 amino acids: CASSLGVSGRDEQFF. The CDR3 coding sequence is TGCGCCAGCAGCTTGGGGGTTAGCGGGAGAGATGAGCAGTTCTTC.

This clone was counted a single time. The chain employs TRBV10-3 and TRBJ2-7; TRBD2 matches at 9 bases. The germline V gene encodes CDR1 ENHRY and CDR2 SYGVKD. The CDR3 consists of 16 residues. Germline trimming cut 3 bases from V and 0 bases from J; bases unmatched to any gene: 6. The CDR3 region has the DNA TGTGCCATCAGTGACAGTAGCGGGAGAAGCTCCTACGAGCAGTACTTC. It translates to CAISDSSGRSSYEQYF.

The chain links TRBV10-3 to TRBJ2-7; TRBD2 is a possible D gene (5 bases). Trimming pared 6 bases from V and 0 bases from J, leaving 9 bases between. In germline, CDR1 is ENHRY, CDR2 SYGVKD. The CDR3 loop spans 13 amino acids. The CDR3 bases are TGTGCCATCAGGCTAGACTACTCCTACGAGCAGTACTTC. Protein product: CAIRLDYSYEQYF.